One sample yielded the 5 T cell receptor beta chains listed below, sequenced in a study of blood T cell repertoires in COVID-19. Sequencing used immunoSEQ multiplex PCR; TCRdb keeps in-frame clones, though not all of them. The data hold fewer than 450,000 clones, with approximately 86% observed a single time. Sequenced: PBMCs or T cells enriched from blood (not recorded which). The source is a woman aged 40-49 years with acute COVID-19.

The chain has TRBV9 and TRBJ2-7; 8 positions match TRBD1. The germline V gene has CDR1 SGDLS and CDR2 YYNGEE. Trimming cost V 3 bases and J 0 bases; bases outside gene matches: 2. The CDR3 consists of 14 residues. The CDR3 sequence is CASSDDRGSYEQYF. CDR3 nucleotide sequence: TGTGCCAGCAGCGATGACAGGGGCTCCTACGAGCAGTACTTC.

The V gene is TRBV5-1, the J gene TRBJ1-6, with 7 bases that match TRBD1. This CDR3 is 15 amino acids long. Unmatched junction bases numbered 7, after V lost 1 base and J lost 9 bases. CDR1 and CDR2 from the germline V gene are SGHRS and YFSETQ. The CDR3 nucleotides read TGCGCCAGCAGCTTGCCTGCAGGGGGAGGTTCACCCCTCCACTTT. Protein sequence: CASSLPAGGGSPLHF.

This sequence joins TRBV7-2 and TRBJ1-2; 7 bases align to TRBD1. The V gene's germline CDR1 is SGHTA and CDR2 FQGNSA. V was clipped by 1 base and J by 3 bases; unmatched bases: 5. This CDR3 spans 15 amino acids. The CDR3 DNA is TGTGCCAGCAGCTTAGGAGGGGGCGACTACTATGGCTACACCTTC. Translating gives CASSLGGGDYYGYTF.

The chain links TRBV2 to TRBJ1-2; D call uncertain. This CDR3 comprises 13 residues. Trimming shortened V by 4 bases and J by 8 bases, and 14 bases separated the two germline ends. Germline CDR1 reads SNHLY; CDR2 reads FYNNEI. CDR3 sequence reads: CASSAEQPTGYTF. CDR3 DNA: TGTGCCAGCAGTGCCGAACAGCCTACGGGCTACACCTTC. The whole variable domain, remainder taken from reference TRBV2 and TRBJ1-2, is EPEVTQTPSHQVTQMGQEVILRCVPISNHLYFYWYRQILGQKVEFLVSFYNNEISEKSEIFDDQFSVERPDGSNFTLKIRSTKLEDSAMYFCASSAEQPTGYTFGSGTRLTVV.

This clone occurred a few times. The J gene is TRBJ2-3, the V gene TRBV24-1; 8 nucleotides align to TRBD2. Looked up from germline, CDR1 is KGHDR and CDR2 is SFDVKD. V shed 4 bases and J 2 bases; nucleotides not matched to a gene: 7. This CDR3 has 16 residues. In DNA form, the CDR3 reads TGTGCCACCAGTGAGTTGCGGGGGGTAGACACAGATACGCAGTATTTT. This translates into CATSELRGVDTDTQYF.